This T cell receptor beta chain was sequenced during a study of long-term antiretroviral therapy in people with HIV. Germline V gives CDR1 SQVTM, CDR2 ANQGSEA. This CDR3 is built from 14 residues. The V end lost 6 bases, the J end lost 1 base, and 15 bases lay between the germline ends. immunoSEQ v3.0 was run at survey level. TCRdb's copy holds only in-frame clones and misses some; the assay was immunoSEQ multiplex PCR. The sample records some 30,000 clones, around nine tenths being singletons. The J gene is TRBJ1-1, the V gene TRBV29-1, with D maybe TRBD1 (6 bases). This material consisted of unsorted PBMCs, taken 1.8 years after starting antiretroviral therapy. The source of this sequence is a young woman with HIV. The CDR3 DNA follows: TGCAGCGTCTCGCGCGGGGGGCCGAACACTGAAGCTTTCTTT. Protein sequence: CSVSRGGPNTEAFF.